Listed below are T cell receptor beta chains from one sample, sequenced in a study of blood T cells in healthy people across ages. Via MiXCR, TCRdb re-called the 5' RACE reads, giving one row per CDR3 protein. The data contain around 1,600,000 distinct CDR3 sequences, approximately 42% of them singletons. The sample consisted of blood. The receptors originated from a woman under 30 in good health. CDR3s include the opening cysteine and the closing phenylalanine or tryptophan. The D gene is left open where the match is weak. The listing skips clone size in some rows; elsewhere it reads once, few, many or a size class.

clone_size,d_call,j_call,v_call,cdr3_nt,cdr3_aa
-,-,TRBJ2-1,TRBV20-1,TGCAGTGCTAACCTAGCGAGTTTTTTAGGAGCCAATGAGCAGTTCTTC,CSANLASFLGANEQFF
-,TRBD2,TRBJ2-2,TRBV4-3,TGCGCCAGCAGCCAAGGAAGCGGGGGGCCCGGGGAGCTGTTTTTT,CASSQGSGGPGELFF
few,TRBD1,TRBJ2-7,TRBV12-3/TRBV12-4,TGTGCCAGCAGAATTTCCGGGACAGTCGACGAGCAGTACTTC,CASRISGTVDEQYF
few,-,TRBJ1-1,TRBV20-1,TGCAGTGCTCCCCTGGCTGGACTAGAAGCTTTCTTT,CSAPLAGLEAFF
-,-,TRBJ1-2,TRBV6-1,TGTGCCAGCGTTTTTTCCGGGACCGCCGATTATGGCTACACCTTC,CASVFSGTADYGYTF
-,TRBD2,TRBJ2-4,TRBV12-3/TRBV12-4,TGTGCCAGCAGTTTACGGCGGGCGGGAGGGCCGAACATTCAGTACTTC,CASSLRRAGGPNIQYF
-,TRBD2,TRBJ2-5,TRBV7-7,TGTGCTAGCAGCTTAGAGCCTAGCGGGCCATTCTACCAAGAGACCCAGTACTTC,CASSLEPSGPFYQETQYF
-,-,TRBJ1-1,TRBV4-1,TGCGCCAGCAGCCAATTGATTTTAATGAACACTGAAGCTTTCTTT,CASSQLILMNTEAFF
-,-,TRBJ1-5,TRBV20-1,TGCAGTGCTGCGCAGGGGAATCAGCCCCAGCATTTT,CSAAQGNQPQHF
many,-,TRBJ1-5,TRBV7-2,TGTGCCAGCAGCCCTAGTTCACAGGCAGACCTACCCCAGCATTTT,CASSPSSQADLPQHF
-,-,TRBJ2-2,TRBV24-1,TGTGCCACCAGTGATCCTTCCCGAACAGACGGGGGACCCGGGGAGCTGTTTTTT,CATSDPSRTDGGPGELFF
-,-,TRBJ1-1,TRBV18,TGTGCCAGCTCACCACGGGAAACCCGGAACACTGAAGCTTTCTTT,CASSPRETRNTEAFF
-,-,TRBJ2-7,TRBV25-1,TGTGCCAGCAATTCCGGGAACTCCTACGAGCAGTACTTC,CASNSGNSYEQYF
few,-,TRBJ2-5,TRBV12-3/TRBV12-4,TGTGCCAGCACCGCAGCGACTAGTGGCGAGACCCAGTACTTC,CASTAATSGETQYF
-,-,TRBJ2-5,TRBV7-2,TGTGCCAGCAGCTTCCAATCGACCCAAGAGACCCAGTACTTC,CASSFQSTQETQYF
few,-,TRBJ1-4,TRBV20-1,TGCAGTGCTCGAGAATCAACTAATGAAAAACTGTTTTTT,CSARESTNEKLFF
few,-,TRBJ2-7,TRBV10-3,TGTGCCATCAGTGAGAGAGGGCAGTACGAGCAGTACTTC,CAISERGQYEQYF
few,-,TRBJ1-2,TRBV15,TGTGCCACCAGCAGAGCTCCCCCCCGAGCTAACTATGGCTACACCTTC,CATSRAPPRANYGYTF
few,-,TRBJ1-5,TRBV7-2,TGTGCCAGCAGCGAAGCAGGGGCTCAGCCCCAGCATTTT,CASSEAGAQPQHF
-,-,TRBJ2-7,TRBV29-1,TGCAGCGTTGTTAGGGGTCAGTACTTC,CSVVRGQYF
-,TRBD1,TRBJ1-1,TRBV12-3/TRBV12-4,TGTGCCAGCTGTTTTCAGGGGGCTGATGAAGCTTTCTTT,CASCFQGADEAFF
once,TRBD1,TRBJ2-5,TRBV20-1,TGCAGTGCTAGTATTGGGACAGAAGAAGAGACCCAGTACTTC,CSASIGTEEETQYF
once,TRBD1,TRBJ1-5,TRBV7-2,TGTGCCAGCAGCTTACGGCGGGACAGGGGCCAGCCCCAGCATTTT,CASSLRRDRGQPQHF
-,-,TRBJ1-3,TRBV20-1,TGCAGTGCTAGCCCCCCCGGGGCCCCGAGATCCGGAAACACCATATATTTT,CSASPPGAPRSGNTIYF
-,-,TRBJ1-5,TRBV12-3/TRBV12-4,TGTGCCAGCAGTTACCTTCAGGAGGCTCAGCCCCAGCATTTT,CASSYLQEAQPQHF
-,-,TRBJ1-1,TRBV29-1,TGCAGCGCCGCCGGGGGCCCCATAGCTTTCTTT,CSAAGGPIAFF
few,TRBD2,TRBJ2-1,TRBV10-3,TGTGCCATCAGTGAGCCAGTCGGACTAGCGGGAGTGGATGAGCAGTTCTTC,CAISEPVGLAGVDEQFF